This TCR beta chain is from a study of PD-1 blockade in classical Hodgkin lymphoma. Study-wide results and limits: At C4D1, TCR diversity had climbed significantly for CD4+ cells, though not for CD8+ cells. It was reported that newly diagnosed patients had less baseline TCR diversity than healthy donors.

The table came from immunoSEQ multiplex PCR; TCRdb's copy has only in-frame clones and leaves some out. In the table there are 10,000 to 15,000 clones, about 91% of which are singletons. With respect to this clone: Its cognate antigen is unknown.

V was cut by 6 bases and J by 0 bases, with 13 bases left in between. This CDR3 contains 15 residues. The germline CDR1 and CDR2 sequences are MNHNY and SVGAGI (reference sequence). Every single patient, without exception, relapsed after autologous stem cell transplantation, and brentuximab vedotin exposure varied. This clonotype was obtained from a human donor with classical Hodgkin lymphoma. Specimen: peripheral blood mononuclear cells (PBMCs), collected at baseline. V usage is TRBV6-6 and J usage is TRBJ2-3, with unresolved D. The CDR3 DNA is TGTGCCAGCAGACCAGGATCAACTAGCACAGATACGCAGTATTTT. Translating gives CASRPGSTSTDTQYF.